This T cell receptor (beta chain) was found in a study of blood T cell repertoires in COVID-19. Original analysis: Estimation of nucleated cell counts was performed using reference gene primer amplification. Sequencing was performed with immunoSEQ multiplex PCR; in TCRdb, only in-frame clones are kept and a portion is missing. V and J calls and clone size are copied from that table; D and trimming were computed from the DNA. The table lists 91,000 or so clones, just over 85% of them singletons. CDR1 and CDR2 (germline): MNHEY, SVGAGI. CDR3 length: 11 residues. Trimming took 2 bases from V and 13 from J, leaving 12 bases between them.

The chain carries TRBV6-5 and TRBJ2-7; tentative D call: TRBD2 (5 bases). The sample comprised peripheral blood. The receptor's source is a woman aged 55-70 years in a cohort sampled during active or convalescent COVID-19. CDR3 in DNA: TGTGCCAGCAGTTACGGAGCGGCGCAATACTTC. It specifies CASSYGAAQYF.